Below, 12 T cell receptor beta chains from the same sample are listed, as sequenced in a study of beta chain features in type 1 diabetes. As every portion of the isolated RNA was reverse transcribed, the sequencing read expressed TCRB transcripts. Libraries were prepared by immunoSEQ multiplex PCR; TCRdb keeps only in-frame clonotypes and omits some of them. This table holds under 450,000 clones, roughly 13% found once. Material: naive CD4+ T cells from blood. The source is a man aged 30 to 39 in good health.

The V gene is TRBV5-1, the J gene TRBJ1-1; D not certain. Trimming stripped 3 bases from V and 3 bases from J, with 15 bases between. Germline V lookup: CDR1 SGHRS, CDR2 YFSETQ. The CDR3 is made up of 15 amino acids. The CDR3 protein is CASSYRTVGDTEAFF. DNA of the CDR3: TGCGCCAGCAGCTACCGCACCGTAGGTGACACTGAAGCTTTCTTT.

In this sample, this clone turned up a few times. The V gene is TRBV7-9, the J gene TRBJ2-1; TRBD1 is a possible D gene (6 bases). The CDR3 has 16 amino acids. Per germline, CDR1 SEHNR and CDR2 FQNEAQ (reference sequence). V was shortened by 5 bases and J by 9 bases, with 23 bases between the two germline ends. The chain's CDR3 is CASSPNTGQPPGEQFF. CDR3 bases: TGTGCCAGCAGCCCAAATACTGGACAGCCTCCTGGTGAGCAGTTCTTC.

This CDR3 is CASSQDPTGVYGYTF. The CDR3 region has the DNA TGCGCCAGCAGCCAAGACCCAACCGGGGTCTATGGCTACACCTTC. The chain carries TRBV4-1 and TRBJ1-2, with D unclear. The V end lost 0 bases, the J end lost 4 bases, and 12 bases lay between the germline ends. The germline V gene encodes CDR1 MGHRA and CDR2 YSYEKL. The CDR3 is 15 residues long.

The table lists this clone with a count of one. The chain recombines TRBV2 with TRBJ2-7; 8 bases fit TRBD1. The germline V gene has CDR1 SNHLY and CDR2 FYNNEI. CDR3 length: 14 residues. V was pared by 6 bases and J by 3 bases, with 7 bases of the junction left unmatched. Here the CDR3 DNA reads TGTGCCAGCAGCGAGAGGGACAGGAACTACGAGCAGTACTTC. Translated, it gives CASSERDRNYEQYF.

This chain joins TRBV29-1 and TRBJ2-2; TRBD1 agrees at 8 bases. Germline V lookup: CDR1 SQVTM, CDR2 ANQGSEA. V was clipped by 7 bases and J by 4 bases; unmatched bases: 5. This CDR3 contains 13 residues. The CDR3 spells CSARQGSTGELFF. The CDR3 bases are TGCAGCGCCAGACAGGGGAGCACCGGGGAGCTGTTTTTT.

The V gene is TRBV7-2, the J gene TRBJ2-7; a weak D match, TRBD2 (5 bases). CDR1 and CDR2 from the germline V gene are SGHTA and FQGNSA. This CDR3 comprises 14 residues. The ends were cut back, 5 bases at V and 4 bases at J, with 15 bases in the middle. CDR3 residues: CASSLSRRAYEQYV. The DNA of the CDR3 is TGTGCCAGCAGCCTGTCCCGGCGGGCATACGAGCAGTACGTC.

This clone has a handful of counts. The J gene is TRBJ2-7, the V gene TRBV30; D gene unclear. Trimming took off 2 bases at V and 6 bases at J, with 11 bases between the two ends. CDR1 and CDR2 from the germline V gene are GTSNPN and SVGIG (reference sequence). The CDR3 loop spans 12 amino acids. This CDR3 reads CAWSNLPGEQYV. CDR3 DNA sequence: TGTGCCTGGAGTAATTTGCCTGGCGAGCAGTACGTC.

The J gene is TRBJ2-3, the V gene TRBV30; the match to TRBD1 covers 8 bases. The ends lost 2 bases at V and 3 bases at J; junction bases unmatched: 7. The CDR3 spans 15 residues. Germline V gene sequence: CDR1 GTSNPN, CDR2 SVGIG (reference sequence). Written as DNA, the CDR3 is TGTGCCTGGAGTAAGACAGGGGCCCCAACAGATACGCAGTATTTT. Residues: CAWSKTGAPTDTQYF.

This clone was counted a few times. V usage is TRBV5-1 and J usage is TRBJ2-1; the D gene is possibly TRBD2 (6 bases). The length of the CDR3 is 16 residues. Trimming took off 4 bases at V and 0 bases at J, with 14 bases between the two ends. Germline V gene sequence: CDR1 SGHRS, CDR2 YFSETQ. CDR3 in amino acids: CASSLLAESSYNEQFF. The DNA of the CDR3 is TGCGCCAGCAGCCTGTTAGCGGAGAGCTCCTACAATGAGCAGTTCTTC.

This clone has more than one count but fewer than ten. The chain joins TRBV7-9 to TRBJ1-1; the D is unclear. Germline V gene sequence: CDR1 SEHNR, CDR2 FQNEAQ (reference sequence). This CDR3 is built from 14 residues. V lost 5 bases, J lost 1 base, and 11 bases lay in between. CDR3 sequence reads: CASSPPGRNTEAFF. CDR3 DNA sequence: TGTGCCAGCAGCCCGCCTGGACGGAACACTGAAGCTTTCTTT.

This clone was detected only a few times. The genes are TRBV4-3 and TRBJ2-4, with D hard to call. V lost 0 bases to trimming and J lost 8 bases, with 8 bases between them. The CDR3 covers 13 residues. CDR1 is LGHNA, CDR2 YSLEER, per germline. CDR3 protein: CASSQDPRDIQYF. As DNA, the CDR3 is TGCGCCAGCAGCCAAGATCCCCGGGACATTCAGTACTTC.

The chain recombines TRBV19 with TRBJ2-4, with D possibly matching TRBD2 (5 bases). Germline assignment: CDR1 LNHDA and CDR2 SQIVND (reference sequence). The CDR3 totals 15 residues. V was trimmed by 4 bases and J by 3 bases, leaving 13 bases between them. In nucleotides, the CDR3 is TGTGCCAGTAGTACGGCGAGGGTTGACAAAAACATTCAGTACTTC. This gives the protein CASSTARVDKNIQYF.